The subject of this entry is one TCR beta chain. The CDR3 covers 14 residues. In germline, CDR1 is MNHEY, CDR2 SVGAGI. The V and J ends lost 5 bases and 9 bases, in that order; junction bases with no gene match: 9. This sample stems from a study of T cell responses to AZD1222 COVID-19 vaccine. Assay: immunoSEQ multiplex PCR; the TCRdb copy retains only in-frame clones and omits some. In the table there are some 100,000 clones, over 75% of which are singletons. The chain couples TRBV6-5 to TRBJ2-7, with 11 bases matching TRBD1. The sample consisted of peripheral blood, taken on day 0 of AZD1222 vaccination. The clonotype originates from an adult in good health. CDR3 in DNA: TGTGCCAGCAGTACCTGGACAGGGGGCGTCGGGCAGTACTTC. Its protein is CASSTWTGGVGQYF.